This passage covers 23 T cell receptor beta chains from one sample sequenced in a study of T cells expressing NK-cell markers. TCRdb re-analyzed the 5' RACE reads; it lists each CDR3 protein once, without DNA. The sample shows roughly 430,000 distinct CDR3 sequences, and less than 7.5% sits with its ten largest clones. Source material: blood T cells: a sorted CD56 or NKG2C T cell subset, CD4+ or CD8+ T cells, or bulk PBMC T cells (not recorded which). These receptors originate from a woman aged 18 to 75 in good health.

The chain combines TRBV6-1 with TRBJ2-2. The CDR3 runs to 13 residues. CDR1 is MNHNS and CDR2 is SASEGT in the germline V gene. The CDR3 protein is CASQRLNTGELFF.

The rearrangement uses TRBV7-8 and TRBJ2-3; with no DNA, the TCRdb D assignment of TRBD1 cannot be verified. Germline CDR1 SGHVS, CDR2 FQNEAQ. This CDR3 is built from 16 residues. CDR3 protein: CASSSVAGTNTDTQYF.

The chain has TRBV12-3 or TRBV12-4 and TRBJ2-2; TCRdb's D call, TRBD2, is unchecked because there is no DNA. This CDR3 region has 14 residues. This chain's CDR3 is CASSWGTLTGELFF.

The rearrangement links TRBV20-1 to TRBJ2-3; TCRdb lists TRBD2, though no DNA is available to test this call. Germline V CDR1 and CDR2: DFQATT, SNEGSKA (reference sequence). This CDR3 has 18 amino acids. Here the CDR3 reads CSASTSTSGIGRTDTQYF.

The CDR3: CASSLVGESYNEQFF. The V and J genes are TRBV13 and TRBJ2-1. The germline V gene encodes CDR1 PRHDT and CDR2 FYEKMQ (reference sequence). The CDR3 runs 15 residues.

This chain connects TRBV18 to TRBJ2-1; TCRdb indicates TRBD1, and absent DNA this call remains unverified. The CDR3 has 12 residues. Germline CDR1 reads KGHSH; CDR2 reads LQKENI. The CDR3 loop is CASSPGVNEQFF.

V is TRBV18 and J is TRBJ1-1. The CDR3 extends over 14 amino acids. Germline CDR1 reads KGHSH; CDR2 reads LQKENI. The chain's CDR3 is CASSPQRGDTEAFF.

The chain recombines TRBV28 with TRBJ2-2; absent DNA, TCRdb's TRBD1 call cannot be checked. This CDR3 comprises 16 residues. In germline, CDR1 is MDHEN, CDR2 SYDVKM. CDR3 sequence: CASRPPGGSRVGELFF.

CDR3 sequence reads: CSAAGASGTYEQYF. The V gene is TRBV29-1, the J gene TRBJ2-7; the TRBD2 assignment by TCRdb is unverifiable without DNA. Germline-derived CDR1 and CDR2 are SQVTM and ANQGSEA. The length of the CDR3 is 14 residues.

The chain carries TRBV7-9 and TRBJ1-5; TCRdb designates TRBD1, a call that cannot be tested without DNA. Germline-derived CDR1 and CDR2 are SEHNR and FQNEAQ (reference sequence). The CDR3 has 16 residues. The CDR3 protein is CASSSADRGKGQPQHF.

V and J are TRBV6-5 and TRBJ2-7; TCRdb's D call of TRBD1 is untestable without DNA. This CDR3 spans 16 amino acids. In germline, CDR1 is MNHEY, CDR2 SVGAGI. The CDR3 sequence is CASSLGGSSPAYEQYF.

The gene calls are TRBV15 and TRBJ2-6; TCRdb gives TRBD1 as the D gene, but with no DNA this cannot be confirmed. Germline loops: CDR1 LNHNV, CDR2 YYDKDF (reference sequence). There are 19 residues in the CDR3. The CDR3 sequence is CATSSHRDTLDSGANVLTF.

The J gene is TRBJ2-1, the V gene TRBV24-1; as DNA is missing, the TRBD1 call by TCRdb cannot be tested. Germline assignment: CDR1 KGHDR and CDR2 SFDVKD. CDR3 size: 15 residues. This chain's CDR3 is CATSDVRDRYNEQFF.

CDR3: CASSEDKGVNYGYTF. The chain carries TRBV25-1 and TRBJ1-2. The germline V gene encodes CDR1 MGHDK and CDR2 SYGVNS. The CDR3 loop spans 15 amino acids.

The chain carries TRBV7-9 and TRBJ2-5; with no DNA, the TCRdb D assignment of TRBD2 cannot be verified. Germline-derived CDR1 and CDR2 are SEHNR and FQNEAQ (reference sequence). CDR3 size: 16 residues. The CDR3 loop is CASSSEILAGKETQYF.

The rearrangement links TRBV9 to TRBJ2-3; the D call of TRBD2 rests on TCRdb alone, since no DNA is present to check it. The CDR3 totals 14 residues. CDR1 and CDR2 (germline): SGDLS, YYNGEE. CDR3 region: CASSAGGVTDTQYF.

The rearrangement joins TRBV7-7 to TRBJ2-3. CDR3 length: 13 amino acids. From germline, CDR1 is SSHAT and CDR2 FNYEAQ (reference sequence). CDR3 region: CASSANGSDTQYF.

V is TRBV29-1 and J is TRBJ2-3; as DNA is missing, the TRBD1 call by TCRdb cannot be tested. CDR1 SQVTM and CDR2 ANQGSEA come from the germline V gene. The CDR3 runs to 15 residues. This CDR3 is CSVTRTRGGTDTQYF.

The genes are TRBV27 and TRBJ2-3. Germline loops: CDR1 MNHEY, CDR2 SMNVEV (reference sequence). This CDR3 contains 13 residues. This CDR3 reads CASSPTEPDTQYF.

The chain employs TRBV12-3 or TRBV12-4 and TRBJ2-3; lacking DNA, the TRBD1 call made by TCRdb goes unchecked. This CDR3 comprises 15 residues. This CDR3 reads CASIPGLGSTDTQYF.

The V gene is TRBV6-5, the J gene TRBJ2-2. CDR3 length: 13 amino acids. Germline V CDR1 and CDR2: MNHEY, SVGAGI. The CDR3 sequence is CASSYSYGGELFF.

The chain combines TRBV15 with TRBJ2-5; TCRdb names TRBD1, which stays unverified in the absence of DNA. The CDR3 is 14 amino acids. The germline CDR1 and CDR2 sequences are LNHNV and YYDKDF (reference sequence). The CDR3 here is CATSRDVGGETQYF.

V usage is TRBV5-1 and J usage is TRBJ1-1; the TCRdb D gene call, TRBD1, has no DNA to confirm it. The CDR3 has 14 amino acids. Looked up from germline, CDR1 is SGHRS and CDR2 is YFSETQ. The CDR3 loop is CASSQGSMGTEAFF.